This is a list of T cell receptor beta chains from one sample in a study of T-cell memory formation after mild COVID-19. TCRdb re-called the 5' RACE reads with MiXCR, one entry per CDR3 protein. This table holds around 340,000 distinct CDR3 sequences, over 20% found once. Sequenced: PBMCs or a T cell subset sorted from them (not recorded which). The receptor set was obtained from an adult woman who had mild COVID-19 (a few samples of this study predate the infection). Cell type and time point are not known. CDR3s include the opening cysteine and the closing phenylalanine or tryptophan.

cdr3_aa: CASSLYFATSGNNEQFF; v_call: TRBV7-9; j_call: TRBJ2-1
cdr3_aa: CASRAFDTQYF; v_call: TRBV28; j_call: TRBJ2-3
cdr3_aa: CAISDEGWGASTEAFF; v_call: TRBV10-3; j_call: TRBJ1-1
cdr3_aa: CAIGGTGDIDEQFF; v_call: TRBV10-3; j_call: TRBJ2-1
cdr3_aa: CASSPTAGEAYNEQFF; v_call: TRBV18; j_call: TRBJ2-1
cdr3_aa: CASSPRGKLFF; v_call: TRBV12-3/TRBV12-4; j_call: TRBJ1-4
cdr3_aa: CASSFLRSSSTDTQYF; v_call: TRBV7-9; j_call: TRBJ2-3
cdr3_aa: CASSLFQEQFF; v_call: TRBV28; j_call: TRBJ2-1
cdr3_aa: CASSLGDGQEQFF; v_call: TRBV7-3; j_call: TRBJ2-1
cdr3_aa: CASSLAFMSGFSYEQYF; v_call: TRBV5-5; j_call: TRBJ2-7
cdr3_aa: CASSHGTGWGDTQYF; v_call: TRBV7-2; j_call: TRBJ2-3
cdr3_aa: CASSLGVSGGQNEQFF; v_call: TRBV5-1; j_call: TRBJ2-1
cdr3_aa: CASSLVPTPGNEQFF; v_call: TRBV11-2; j_call: TRBJ2-1
cdr3_aa: CASSPISGRDYNEQFF; v_call: TRBV18; j_call: TRBJ2-1
cdr3_aa: CASSHESNEQFF; v_call: TRBV12-3/TRBV12-4; j_call: TRBJ2-1
cdr3_aa: CASSHDVGDSLGMNTEAFF; v_call: TRBV4-2; j_call: TRBJ1-1
cdr3_aa: CASSLELTEAFF; v_call: TRBV7-8; j_call: TRBJ1-1
cdr3_aa: CASSPSLEGRKTQYF; v_call: TRBV12-3/TRBV12-4; j_call: TRBJ2-5
cdr3_aa: CASSSGQGAVYGYTF; v_call: TRBV12-3/TRBV12-4; j_call: TRBJ1-2
cdr3_aa: CASRSPIYFEQFF; v_call: TRBV2; j_call: TRBJ2-1
cdr3_aa: CASSLNPDGEAFF; v_call: TRBV5-5; j_call: TRBJ1-1
cdr3_aa: CAWTHGGYNEQFF; v_call: TRBV30; j_call: TRBJ2-1
cdr3_aa: CASSLDQREPTDTQYF; v_call: TRBV7-3; j_call: TRBJ2-3
cdr3_aa: CATGGLAVHEQFF; v_call: TRBV24-1; j_call: TRBJ2-1
cdr3_aa: CASSYLGTDYGYTF; v_call: TRBV6-6; j_call: TRBJ1-2
cdr3_aa: CSAQDLNSGNTIYF; v_call: TRBV29-1; j_call: TRBJ1-3
cdr3_aa: CASSSQGSYEQYF; v_call: TRBV7-6; j_call: TRBJ2-7
cdr3_aa: CASSQDRTSTDTQYF; v_call: TRBV6-5; j_call: TRBJ2-3
cdr3_aa: CASSLEGGDNSPLHF; v_call: TRBV5-4; j_call: TRBJ1-6
cdr3_aa: CSVEGQSNEQYF; v_call: TRBV29-1; j_call: TRBJ2-7
cdr3_aa: CASSLPQGGSIF; v_call: TRBV7-2; j_call: TRBJ1-1
cdr3_aa: CASSYNQAGGSYEQYF; v_call: TRBV6-6; j_call: TRBJ2-7
cdr3_aa: CATSEGSTGSLETQYF; v_call: TRBV24-1; j_call: TRBJ2-5
cdr3_aa: CASSRTHSSDQPQHF; v_call: TRBV4-3; j_call: TRBJ1-5
cdr3_aa: CASRSGIWEQYF; v_call: TRBV5-1; j_call: TRBJ2-7
cdr3_aa: CASSLSSGRSLAKNIQYF; v_call: TRBV12-3/TRBV12-4; j_call: TRBJ2-4
cdr3_aa: CASSYRDSSDSPLHF; v_call: TRBV4-3; j_call: TRBJ1-6
cdr3_aa: CSVGTDQPQHF; v_call: TRBV29-1; j_call: TRBJ1-5
cdr3_aa: CASSLSDGTGGGEQFF; v_call: TRBV11-1; j_call: TRBJ2-1
cdr3_aa: CASSPQSGSTDTQYF; v_call: TRBV18; j_call: TRBJ2-3
cdr3_aa: CASTRENTGELFF; v_call: TRBV7-3; j_call: TRBJ2-2
cdr3_aa: CSAPRDRWQYF; v_call: TRBV20-1; j_call: TRBJ2-3
cdr3_aa: CASSPRANQPQHF; v_call: TRBV7-3; j_call: TRBJ1-5
cdr3_aa: CSARTSGDYNEQFF; v_call: TRBV20-1; j_call: TRBJ2-1
cdr3_aa: CASSFRQGLFTSTDTQYF; v_call: TRBV5-1; j_call: TRBJ2-3
cdr3_aa: CASSPIGGSGIEQFF; v_call: TRBV7-8; j_call: TRBJ2-1
cdr3_aa: CSARDQPGPTYEQYF; v_call: TRBV20-1; j_call: TRBJ2-7
cdr3_aa: CASSLDGGLRYNEQFF; v_call: TRBV11-2; j_call: TRBJ2-1
cdr3_aa: CASSVSESMDRVGETQYF; v_call: TRBV9; j_call: TRBJ2-5
cdr3_aa: CASLNTGELFF; v_call: TRBV12-3/TRBV12-4; j_call: TRBJ2-2
cdr3_aa: CSIRDRGDTGELFF; v_call: TRBV29-1; j_call: TRBJ2-2
cdr3_aa: CASNPTKDRAGNTIYF; v_call: TRBV12-3/TRBV12-4; j_call: TRBJ1-3
cdr3_aa: CASSLAEGHEQYF; v_call: TRBV12-3/TRBV12-4; j_call: TRBJ2-7